These T cell receptor beta chains were read from a single sample in a study of T-cell reconstitution after alpha-beta-depleted transplantation in children. TCRdb re-analysed the PCR reads in MiXCR, keeping a single row per CDR3 protein. In the table there are about 420,000 distinct CDR3 sequences, roughly 16% of which are singletons. Sequenced material: PBMCs, mostly from graft donor cells, taken 360 days after TCRalphabeta/CD19-depleted stem cell transplant. These receptors came from a boy younger than two who had a stem cell transplant for Wiskott-Aldrich syndrome, so the T cells may come from the graft donor. CDR3s include the opening cysteine and the closing phenylalanine or tryptophan.

j_gene,len,v_gene,CDR3aa
TRBJ2-7,14,TRBV29-1,CSVIPGLAGNEQYF
TRBJ2-1,16,TRBV10-3,CAISSTGTSGGNEQFF
TRBJ2-3,16,TRBV5-5,CASSLRLGRYTDTQYF
TRBJ2-2,13,TRBV5-1,CASSPWETGELFF
TRBJ2-1,17,TRBV20-1,CCARDPGGGRTYNEQFF
TRBJ2-4,16,TRBV12-3/TRBV12-4,CASSFQGGGRKNIQYF
TRBJ2-5,11,TRBV12-3/TRBV12-4,CASSPSEAQYF
TRBJ2-5,16,TRBV6-5,CASSYSIAVRQETQYF
TRBJ1-2,20,TRBV5-4,CASSLIPLGPPTGALYGYTF
TRBJ2-7,16,TRBV7-9,CASSLHGSIDTYEQYF
TRBJ2-5,14,TRBV7-2,CASRNTGGGETQYF
TRBJ1-3,16,TRBV12-3/TRBV12-4,CASSRNTGQAVNTIYF
TRBJ2-1,13,TRBV6-1,CASSPLGQATQFF
TRBJ2-1,20,TRBV11-1,CASSLATSGLAGGPSNEQFF
TRBJ2-5,17,TRBV13,CASSLERQGARKETQYF
TRBJ2-1,16,TRBV4-1,CASSQLGVPRGSEQFF
TRBJ2-7,15,TRBV5-1,CASSLRSQGNHEQYF
TRBJ2-5,15,TRBV27,CASRSISGARETQYF
TRBJ2-5,13,TRBV10-3,CAISVKEQETQYF
TRBJ2-7,15,TRBV7-2,CASSFPSSGTYEQYF
TRBJ2-7,14,TRBV5-1,CASSLRDRVYEQYF
TRBJ2-7,15,TRBV12-3/TRBV12-4,CASSRAPGGSYEQYF
TRBJ2-5,14,TRBV2,CASSETWLQETQYF
TRBJ2-7,15,TRBV7-9,CASSLGGLGTYEQYF
TRBJ2-5,19,TRBV24-1,CATSDFGQGPWVFQETQYF
TRBJ1-5,13,TRBV29-1,CSVEAGLNQPQHF
TRBJ2-1,15,TRBV27,CASSVRDIGYNEQFF
TRBJ2-3,14,TRBV20-1,CSAGDFKRTDTQYF
TRBJ2-7,13,TRBV12-3/TRBV12-4,CASSTTSFGEQYF
TRBJ2-7,12,TRBV29-1,CSVVEHSYEQYF
TRBJ2-1,16,TRBV20-1,CSARERTGTPYNEQFF
TRBJ2-3,15,TRBV12-3/TRBV12-4,CASSLGARETDTQYF
TRBJ2-7,15,TRBV5-1,CASSFLRQGDYEQYF
TRBJ2-1,17,TRBV5-1,CASRLGRAGVVHNEQFF
TRBJ2-3,13,TRBV25-1,CASRDQARDTQYF
TRBJ2-1,15,TRBV6-5,CASSWILSSYNEQFF
TRBJ2-5,14,TRBV6-2/TRBV6-3,CASSLGPRRETQYF
TRBJ2-4,18,TRBV4-3,CASSQDPRADLAKNIQYF
TRBJ2-6,13,TRBV20-1,CSARPSGANVLTF
TRBJ1-1,13,TRBV6-5,CASSLDRADEAFF
TRBJ1-5,14,TRBV5-1,CASSLVPSNQPQHF
TRBJ1-2,13,TRBV2,CASGETGYDGYTF
TRBJ2-7,13,TRBV7-2,CASSEYTGGLGNF
TRBJ2-2,17,TRBV9,CASSVGAGGANTGELFF
TRBJ2-1,15,TRBV5-5,CASSRDRTFYNEQFF
TRBJ2-7,14,TRBV29-1,CSVEEQTDSYEQYF
TRBJ2-3,17,TRBV4-3,CASSQDWGRLDTDTQYF
TRBJ2-7,13,TRBV29-1,CSVGGRTSYEQYF
TRBJ2-1,18,TRBV11-1,CAWTDGPSGRTEDNEQFF
TRBJ2-3,14,TRBV14,CASSLRVAVGTQYF
TRBJ2-1,16,TRBV5-1,CASSTPAGGSYNEQFF
TRBJ2-3,13,TRBV20-1,CSARDNIPDTQYF
TRBJ1-5,14,TRBV28,CASSLFGGVRPQHF
TRBJ2-2,10,TRBV11-2,CASSSGELFF